A single sample is the source of the 15 T cell receptor beta chains below, sequenced in a study of T cell responses to AZD1222 COVID-19 vaccine. Clones were sequenced by immunoSEQ multiplex PCR, and TCRdb holds only the in-frame ones, with some missing. The sample lists 85,000 to 100,000 clones, more than 80% occurring once. Here the sequenced sample was peripheral blood, taken on day 0 of AZD1222 vaccination. The receptors derive from an adult in good health.

This chain uses TRBV7-9 with TRBJ1-1; D perhaps matches TRBD1 (5 bases). The CDR3 loop spans 14 amino acids. Trimming stripped 2 bases from V and 8 bases from J, with 15 bases between. The germline V gene has CDR1 SEHNR and CDR2 FQNEAQ (reference sequence). The CDR3 reads CASSLSGTSEEAFF. CDR3 coding DNA: TGTGCCAGCAGCTTATCAGGGACTTCCGAGGAAGCTTTCTTT.

The chain combines TRBV30 with TRBJ1-4; no clear D gene. CDR3 length: 15 amino acids. V gave up 1 base and J gave up 5 bases, with 14 bases separating them. Per the germline V gene, CDR1 is GTSNPN and CDR2 is SVGIG (reference sequence). The CDR3 spells CAWSAQQGFNEKLFF. In nucleotides, the CDR3 is TGTGCCTGGAGTGCCCAACAAGGTTTCAATGAAAAACTGTTTTTT.

J is TRBJ2-1 and V is TRBV1; the tabulated D call, TRBD2, remains unverified against the DNA. TRBV1 is described as a pseudogene. The CDR3 runs to 17 residues. The CDR3: CTSSQSRLAGGAAEQFF. CDR3 in DNA: TGCACCAGCAGCCAATCGAGACTAGCGGGGGGTGCCGCCGAGCAGTTCTTC.

The chain combines TRBV27 with TRBJ2-3; 7 nucleotides agree with TRBD1. V shed 4 bases and J 0 bases; nucleotides not matched to a gene: 4. CDR1 MNHEY and CDR2 SMNVEV come from the germline V gene (reference sequence). The CDR3 sequence is 15 residues long. The DNA for the CDR3 is TGTGCCAGCAGTTCCCGGGGACAGAGCACAGATACGCAGTATTTT. Translating gives CASSSRGQSTDTQYF.

The CDR3 here is CASSRTGGAGETQYF. The DNA of the CDR3 is TGTGCCAGCAGCAGAACAGGGGGCGCAGGAGAGACCCAGTACTTC. J is TRBJ2-5 and V is TRBV6-5, with 9 bases aligning to TRBD1. Germline trimming cut 6 bases from V and 4 bases from J; bases unmatched to any gene: 9. This CDR3 comprises 15 residues. Germline-derived CDR1 and CDR2 are MNHEY and SVGAGI.

The rearrangement links TRBV7-2 to TRBJ1-5, with TRBD1 identical over 8 bases. This CDR3 spans 14 amino acids. Germline CDR1 and CDR2: SGHTA and FQGNSA. Germline trimming cut 1 base from V and 11 bases from J; bases unmatched to any gene: 7. CDR3 in amino acids: CASSLGTGIAAQHF. CDR3 nucleotides: TGTGCCAGCAGCTTAGGGACAGGGATTGCGGCCCAGCATTTT.

The chain combines TRBV7-8 with TRBJ2-1; 8 bases line up with TRBD1. The V and J ends lost 3 bases and 2 bases, in that order; junction bases with no gene match: 6. The CDR3 spans 16 residues. From germline, CDR1 is SGHVS and CDR2 FQNEAQ. CDR3 sequence reads: CASSFRDRRTYNEQFF. CDR3 DNA: TGTGCCAGCAGCTTCCGGGACAGGCGGACCTACAATGAGCAGTTCTTC.

This chain uses TRBV15 with TRBJ1-5; D remains ambiguous. CDR3 size: 16 residues. Germline V gene data show CDR1 as LNHNV and CDR2 as YYDKDF (reference sequence). Trimming pared 0 bases from V and 7 bases from J, leaving 16 bases between. CDR3 nucleotides: TGTGCCACCAGCAGAGATCTCAGACAATCACCCCAGCCCCAGCATTTT. It encodes CATSRDLRQSPQPQHF.

The V gene is TRBV1, the J gene TRBJ2-5; the table gives TRBD2 as D, unverified against the DNA. TRBV1 constitutes a pseudogene. CDR3 length: 16 amino acids. This CDR3 is CTSSRARTSGQETQYF. DNA of the CDR3: TGCACCAGCAGCCGGGCCCGGACTAGCGGACAAGAGACCCAGTACTTC.

V and J are TRBV12-3 or TRBV12-4 and TRBJ1-5; D ambiguous. V lost 1 base and J lost 5, with 6 bases in between. The CDR3 contains 13 residues. DNA for the CDR3: TGTGCCAGCAGTTTAGACAGAGATCAGCCCCAGCATTTT. Translating it yields CASSLDRDQPQHF.

The chain uses TRBV7-9 and TRBJ1-1; a possible D gene is TRBD1 (5 bases). The CDR3 contains 14 residues. V was cut by 2 bases and J by 1 base, with 8 bases left in between. Germline-derived CDR1 and CDR2 are SEHNR and FQNEAQ (reference sequence). Written as DNA, the CDR3 is TGTGCCAGCAGCTTATTAACAGGGAACACTGAAGCTTTCTTT. It encodes CASSLLTGNTEAFF.

This chain links TRBV19 with TRBJ1-2; a weak D match, TRBD1 (6 bases). Germline CDR1 is LNHDA and CDR2 is SQIVND (reference sequence). CDR3 length: 14 residues. V dropped 7 bases and J dropped 4 bases, with 16 bases sitting between them. The CDR3 spells CASNPSQGAYGYTF. The CDR3 coding sequence is TGTGCCAGTAATCCGTCACAGGGCGCCTATGGCTACACCTTC.

CDR3 nucleotides: TGTGCCAGCAGCTTAGATGCGGGGAGTCCCGGTCAGCCCCAGCATTTT. It specifies CASSLDAGSPGQPQHF. V is TRBV11-2 and J is TRBJ1-5; unclear D gene. Deletions cut 0 bases from V and 6 bases from J, with 15 bases between. The CDR3 spans 16 residues. The V gene's germline CDR1 is SGHAT and CDR2 FQNNGV. Looking up the rest from reference TRBV11-2 and TRBJ1-5 gives the full variable domain: EAGVAQSPRYKIIEKRQSVAFWCNPISGHATLYWYQQILGQGPKLLIQFQNNGVVDDSQLPKDRFSAERLKGVDSTLKIQPAKLEDSAVYLCASSLDAGSPGQPQHFGDGTRLSIL.

V usage is TRBV27 and J usage is TRBJ1-6; tentatively, D is TRBD1 (6 bases). The ends were cut back, 2 bases at V and 10 bases at J, with 18 bases in the middle. CDR1 MNHEY and CDR2 SMNVEV come from the germline V gene (reference sequence). CDR3 size: 16 residues. CDR3 region: CASSLNYREARSPLHF. CDR3 coding DNA: TGTGCCAGCAGTTTAAATTACAGGGAGGCAAGATCACCCCTCCACTTT.

This chain joins TRBV9 and TRBJ2-5, with 9 bases matching TRBD2. Trimming removed 2 bases from V and 12 bases from J; junction bases left unmatched: 11. The V gene's germline CDR1 is SGDLS and CDR2 YYNGEE. CDR3 size: 14 residues. The CDR3 coding sequence is TGTGCCAGCAGCGTTAAGGCTAGCGGGACTACCGAGTACTTC. Protein product: CASSVKASGTTEYF.